This TCR beta chain was captured in a study of T cells in Graves' hyperthyroidism and ophthalmopathy. RNA transcripts provided the source from which TCR beta CDR3 regions were amplified. Using the HTBI primer set, a first-round RT-PCR was run on the TCR CDR3. TCRdb reprocessed the multiplex PCR reads via MiXCR and lists one record per CDR3 protein. Of approximately 590,000 distinct CDR3 sequences in the sample, about 15% were seen once. This clonotype was counted many times. The sequenced sample was blood. This receptor was identified in a woman under 40 with Graves' hyperthyroidism.

CDR3 nucleotides: TGTGCCAGCAGTTTATTCCCCCCGGGACTAGCGTTTGGCACAGATACGCAGTATTTT. Translated, it gives CASSLFPPGLAFGTDTQYF. The gene calls are TRBV27 and TRBJ2-3, with 10 nucleotides matching TRBD2. Germline V gene lookup returns CDR1 MNHEY and CDR2 SMNVEV (reference sequence). The CDR3 runs 19 residues. V dropped 1 base and J dropped 1; count of bases not matched to a gene: 11.